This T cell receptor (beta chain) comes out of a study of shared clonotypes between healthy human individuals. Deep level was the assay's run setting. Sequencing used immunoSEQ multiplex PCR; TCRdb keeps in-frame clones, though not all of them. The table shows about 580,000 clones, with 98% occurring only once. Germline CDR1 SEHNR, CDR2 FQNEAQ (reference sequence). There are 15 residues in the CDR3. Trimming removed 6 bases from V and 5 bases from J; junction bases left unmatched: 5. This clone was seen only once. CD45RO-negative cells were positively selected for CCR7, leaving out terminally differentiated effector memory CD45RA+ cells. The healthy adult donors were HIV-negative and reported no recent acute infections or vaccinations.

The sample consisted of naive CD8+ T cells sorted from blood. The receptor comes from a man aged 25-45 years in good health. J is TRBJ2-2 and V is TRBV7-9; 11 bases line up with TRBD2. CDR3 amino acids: CASRDSGRGTGELFF. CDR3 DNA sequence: TGTGCCAGCAGAGATAGCGGGAGGGGGACCGGGGAGCTGTTTTTT.